The sequence of this TCR beta chain was determined in a study of CD8 T cells in ankylosing spondylitis. Findings and limits, study-wide: One TCR beta motif, made up of roughly 8 highly homologous variants, appeared characteristic of ankylosing spondylitis blood.

This clonotype was observed many times. The antigen remains undetermined. Germline values: CDR1 SGHRS, CDR2 YFSETQ. The CDR3 totals 16 residues. The trim removed 1 base at V and 5 bases at J, leaving 6 bases unmatched. Using its own MiXCR run on the 5' RACE reads, TCRdb lists one record per CDR3 protein. The table shows approximately 540,000 distinct CDR3 sequences, with about an eighth occurring only once. The clonotype was recovered from a male donor with ankylosing spondylitis. Material: blood, either unsorted or a sorted T cell fraction (not recorded which). The chain employs TRBV5-1 and TRBJ2-3; 11 nucleotides align to TRBD2. CDR3 protein: CASSLIAGGLGDTQYF. DNA for the CDR3: TGCGCCAGCAGCTTGATAGCGGGAGGGCTTGGAGATACGCAGTATTTT.